A selection of T cell receptor beta chains follows, all from one sample in a study of shared clonotypes between healthy human individuals. Assay: immunoSEQ multiplex PCR; the TCRdb copy retains only in-frame clones and omits some. This sample yields roughly 530,000 clones, of which about 95% are seen a single time; about 0.057% belongs to the top ten. Sequenced: naive CD4+ T cells sorted from blood. Every receptor here comes from a woman aged 25-40 years in good health. CDR3s include the opening cysteine and the closing phenylalanine or tryptophan. The D gene is left open where the match is weak. Size values are once, few and many counts, or a class for expanded clones, and some rows have none.

size	length	D	V	J	DNA	CDR3
NA	14	TRBD1	TRBV15	TRBJ1-4	TGTGCCACCAGCAGACGGACAGGGCCTGAAAAACTGTTTTTT	CATSRRTGPEKLFF
NA	13	NA	TRBV2	TRBJ2-1	TGTGCCAGCAGCTCGGGAGTCTACAATGAGCAGTTCTTC	CASSSGVYNEQFF
NA	14	NA	TRBV18	TRBJ2-3	TGTGCCAGCTCACCCGGACTGGGCACAGATACGCAGTATTTT	CASSPGLGTDTQYF
NA	15	TRBD1	TRBV7-9	TRBJ2-5	TGTGCCAGCAGCTCCGGGACAGGGTACCAAGAGACCCAGTACTTC	CASSSGTGYQETQYF
NA	15	NA	TRBV21-1	TRBJ2-2	TGTGCCAGCAGCACAGGGGGCGCAAGCACCGGGGAGCTGTTTTTT	CASSTGGASTGELFF
NA	14	NA	TRBV28	TRBJ1-3	TGTGCCAGCAGTATGAGGACGGCTGGAAACACCATATATTTT	CASSMRTAGNTIYF
NA	14	TRBD1	TRBV2	TRBJ1-1	TGTGCCAGCAGTGAACGGACAGGTCGTACCGAAGCTTTCTTT	CASSERTGRTEAFF
NA	18	NA	TRBV7-3	TRBJ2-6	TGTGCCAGCAGCCCGATAGGGGAGCGTACGGCTGGGGCCAACGTCCTGACTTTC	CASSPIGERTAGANVLTF
NA	19	TRBD2	TRBV11-2	TRBJ2-3	TGTGCCAGCAGCCTGCTCCCGGGACTAGCGGGAGGGTTCACAGATACGCAGTATTTT	CASSLLPGLAGGFTDTQYF
NA	14	NA	TRBV5-1	TRBJ2-7	TGCGCCAGCAGCCCCGGGACCGCGTTGGGCGAGCAGTACTTC	CASSPGTALGEQYF
NA	15	NA	TRBV7-9	TRBJ1-2	TGTGCCAGCAGCTTAGTGTCAGGGGCCTTGTTTGGCTACACCTTC	CASSLVSGALFGYTF
NA	14	NA	TRBV6-1	TRBJ1-5	TGTGCCAGCGTCCAGCGTTTCAACAATCAGCCCCAGCATTTT	CASVQRFNNQPQHF
NA	16	NA	TRBV5-1	TRBJ1-1	TGCGCCAGCAGCTTGGTGTTGGGGGTGCAGGACACTGAAGCTTTCTTT	CASSLVLGVQDTEAFF
NA	16	NA	TRBV11-3	TRBJ1-1	TGTGCCAGCAGCTCCCGAGGCCAGACGACGAACACTGAAGCTTTCTTT	CASSSRGQTTNTEAFF
NA	15	TRBD1	TRBV6-4	TRBJ2-1	TGTGCCAGCAGCCGGGGACAGGGATCTGTGGATGAGCAGTTCTTC	CASSRGQGSVDEQFF
once	12	NA	TRBV27	TRBJ1-1	TGTGCCACCGCGGGGAGAAACACTGAAGCTTTCTTT	CATAGRNTEAFF
NA	21	NA	TRBV18	TRBJ1-3	TGTGCCAGCTCACCCACCAGGGGACGCACCCAGGGGAGGCTCTCTGGAAACACCATATATTTT	CASSPTRGRTQGRLSGNTIYF
NA	15	NA	TRBV25-1	TRBJ2-2	TGTGCCAGCAGTGTCGGGGGTCGGAACACCGGGGAGCTGTTTTTT	CASSVGGRNTGELFF
NA	12	NA	TRBV27	TRBJ1-1	TGTGCCAGCAGGGGGCTGAGGGCTGAAGCTTTCTTT	CASRGLRAEAFF
NA	15	TRBD1	TRBV6-6	TRBJ2-2	TGTGCCAGCATCACCGGGACAGCGAACACCGGGGAGCTGTTTTTT	CASITGTANTGELFF
NA	17	TRBD2	TRBV7-3	TRBJ2-7	TGTGCCAGCAGCTTAACGATAAGTAGCGGGAAAGACTACGAGCAGTACTTC	CASSLTISSGKDYEQYF
NA	16	NA	TRBV19	TRBJ2-1	TGTGCCAGTAGTATAGGTGCCCCGAGCTCCTACAATGAGCAGTTCTTC	CASSIGAPSSYNEQFF
NA	14	TRBD1	TRBV7-2	TRBJ1-6	TGTGCCAGCAGCTTAGAGACAGGGAATTCACCCCTCCACTTT	CASSLETGNSPLHF
NA	13	NA	TRBV6-5	TRBJ1-1	TGTGCCAGCAGTTATGGAATGAACACTGAAGCTTTCTTT	CASSYGMNTEAFF
NA	14	NA	TRBV29-1	TRBJ2-3	TGCAGCGTTCCCCCGCCAGGGAACACAGATACGCAGTATTTT	CSVPPPGNTDTQYF
NA	15	TRBD2	TRBV9	TRBJ2-1	TGTGCCAGCAGCGTAGCGCTAGCGGGAGTTTATGAGCAGTTCTTC	CASSVALAGVYEQFF
NA	14	NA	TRBV28	TRBJ2-7	TGTGCCAGCAGTGAGGCCCTAGGCCTACGCGTGCAGTACTTC	CASSEALGLRVQYF
NA	11	NA	TRBV6-5	TRBJ2-7	TGTGCCAGCGTCGACCATGGGTGGCAGTACTTC	CASVDHGWQYF
NA	12	NA	TRBV28	TRBJ1-1	TGTGCCAGCAGTTTGACAGACACTGAAGCTTTCTTT	CASSLTDTEAFF
NA	14	NA	TRBV5-1	TRBJ2-7	TGCGCCAGCAGCCGAGGGGACAATAGCTACGAGCAGTACTTC	CASSRGDNSYEQYF
NA	16	TRBD2	TRBV7-2	TRBJ2-1	TGTGCCAGCAGCTTAGCGCGGTCTAGCGGGAGAAATGAGCAGTTCTTC	CASSLARSSGRNEQFF
NA	13	TRBD1	TRBV10-2	TRBJ2-7	TGCGCCAGTAGGACAGGGGGGTCCTACGAGCAGTACTTC	CASRTGGSYEQYF
NA	15	NA	TRBV18	TRBJ2-7	TGTGCCAGCTCACCAATGGACATGCCCTCCTACGAGCAGTACTTC	CASSPMDMPSYEQYF
NA	14	TRBD1	TRBV10-3	TRBJ1-3	TGTGCCATCTGGACAGGACGAACTGGAAACACCATATATTTT	CAIWTGRTGNTIYF
NA	15	NA	TRBV19	TRBJ2-3	TGTGCCAGTAGTCCCCCCCGCCAGGCGCTAAATACGCAGTATTTT	CASSPPRQALNTQYF
NA	16	NA	TRBV27	TRBJ2-1	TGTGCCAGCAGTGTGAGGGAAGGGGGGGGCTACAATGAGCAGTTCTTC	CASSVREGGGYNEQFF
NA	14	NA	TRBV6-1	TRBJ2-5	TGCGCCAGCAGTGAATTTGGTGGGAAAGAGACCCAGTACTTC	CASSEFGGKETQYF
NA	14	NA	TRBV7-9	TRBJ2-7	TGTGCCAGCAGCTTCGGGGGCCACTCCTACGAGCAGTACTTC	CASSFGGHSYEQYF
NA	18	TRBD2	TRBV19	TRBJ2-5	TGTGCCAGTAGTCAGAGGGCCCTAGCGGGAGGGCCAGTTTATGAGCAGTACTTC	CASSQRALAGGPVYEQYF
NA	16	TRBD2	TRBV19	TRBJ2-3	TGTGCCAGTAGTAAGTCTGGCGGGGGGTTCACAGATACGCAGTATTTT	CASSKSGGGFTDTQYF
NA	14	NA	TRBV6-5	TRBJ2-7	TGTGCCAGCAGTCCCCCCGGGACTCCCTACGAGCAGTACTTC	CASSPPGTPYEQYF